This T cell receptor beta chain came from a study of T cells after yellow fever vaccination. Study-level points and caveats: It was a weaker secondary response, yet one that peaked faster, at day 5 versus 15.

The CDR3 totals 14 residues. Germline V gene lookup returns CDR1 SQVTM and CDR2 ANQGSEA. Trimming took 4 bases from V and 4 from J, leaving 17 bases between them. TCRdb fed the 5' RACE reads into MiXCR, producing one record per CDR3 protein. The table shows over 10,000 distinct CDR3 sequences, with approximately 5% occurring only once. This clonotype has a count of ten or more. This receptor was taken from a man younger than 40 who received the YFV17D yellow fever vaccine. The source was PBMCs, either bulk or a sorted T-cell subset (CD4+, CD8+, memory, or dextramer-sorted; not recorded which), collected 45 days after the yellow fever booster vaccination. The chain employs TRBV29-1 and TRBJ2-7; the D gene is possibly TRBD2 (6 bases). DNA of the CDR3: TGCAGCGTTGTCGGGACTGGGGTGAGGTACGAGCAGTACTTC. Its translation: CSVVGTGVRYEQYF.